This T cell receptor beta chain is drawn from a study of molecular identifiers for immune sequencing clone quantification. The use of previously described methods and listed TCR primers produced the bulk TCR libraries. A single record per CDR3 protein comes from TCRdb applying MiXCR to the PCR reads. The data show some 590,000 distinct CDR3 sequences, 25% seen once. In its sample, this clonotype was seen a few times. The CDR3 has 16 amino acids. Germline values: CDR1 MNHEY, CDR2 SVGAGI. V lost 5 bases to trimming and J lost 7 bases, with 21 bases between them. V is TRBV6-5 and J is TRBJ1-5; perhaps TRBD1 as D (5 bases). The sequenced material came from naive CD8+ T cells from blood, with Jurkat cell RNA spiked in. Subset: FACS-sorted CD8+CD4-CCR7+CD45RA+ naive T cells. The receptor was derived from a human donor in good health. Some libraries in this study had Jurkat cell RNA spiked in. The CDR3 DNA is TGTGCCAGCAGTCCCTTACCGGGACCAGCGTGGCAGCCCCAGCATTTT. As protein: CASSPLPGPAWQPQHF.